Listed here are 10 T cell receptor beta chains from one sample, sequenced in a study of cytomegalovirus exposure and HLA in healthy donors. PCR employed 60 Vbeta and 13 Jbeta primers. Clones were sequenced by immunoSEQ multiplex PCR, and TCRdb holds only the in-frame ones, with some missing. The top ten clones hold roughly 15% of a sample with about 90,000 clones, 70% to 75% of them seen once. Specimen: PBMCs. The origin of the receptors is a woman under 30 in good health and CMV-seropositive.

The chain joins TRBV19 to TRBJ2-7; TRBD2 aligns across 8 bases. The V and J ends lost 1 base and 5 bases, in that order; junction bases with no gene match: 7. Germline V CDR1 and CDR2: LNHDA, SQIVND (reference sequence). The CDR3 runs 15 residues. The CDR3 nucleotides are TGTGCCAGTAGTATAGCCAGCCTAGCGGGCCACGAGCAGTACTTC. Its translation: CASSIASLAGHEQYF.

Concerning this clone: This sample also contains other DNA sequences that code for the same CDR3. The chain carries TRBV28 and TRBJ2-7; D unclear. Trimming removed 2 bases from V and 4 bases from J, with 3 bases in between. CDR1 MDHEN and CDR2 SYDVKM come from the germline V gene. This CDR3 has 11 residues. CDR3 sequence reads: CASSLRYEQYF. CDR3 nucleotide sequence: TGTGCCAGCAGTTTACGGTACGAGCAGTACTTC.

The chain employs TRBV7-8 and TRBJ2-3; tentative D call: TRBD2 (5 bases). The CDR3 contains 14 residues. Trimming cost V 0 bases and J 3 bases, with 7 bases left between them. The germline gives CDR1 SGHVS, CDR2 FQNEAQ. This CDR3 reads CASSLAGETDTQYF. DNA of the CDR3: TGTGCCAGCAGCTTAGCGGGAGAGACAGATACGCAGTATTTT.

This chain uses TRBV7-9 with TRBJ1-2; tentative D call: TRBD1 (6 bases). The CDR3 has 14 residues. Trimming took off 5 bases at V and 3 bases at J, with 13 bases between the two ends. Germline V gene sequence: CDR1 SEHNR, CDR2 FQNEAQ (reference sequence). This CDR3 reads CASSPAGQYYGYTF. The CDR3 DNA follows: TGTGCCAGCAGCCCGGCCGGACAGTACTATGGCTACACCTTC.

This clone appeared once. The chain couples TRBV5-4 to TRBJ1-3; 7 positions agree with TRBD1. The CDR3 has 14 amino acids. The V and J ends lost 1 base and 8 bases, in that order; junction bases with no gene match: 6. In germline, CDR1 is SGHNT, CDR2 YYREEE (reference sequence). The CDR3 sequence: CASSLQGGVDTIYF. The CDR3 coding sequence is TGTGCCAGCAGCTTGCAAGGGGGCGTCGACACCATATATTTT. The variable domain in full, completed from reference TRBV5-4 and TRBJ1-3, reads ETGVTQSPTHLIKTRGQQVTLRCSSQSGHNTVSWYQQALGQGPQFIFQYYREEENGRGNFPPRFSGLQFPNYSSELNVNALELDDSALYLCASSLQGGVDTIYFGEGSWLTVV.

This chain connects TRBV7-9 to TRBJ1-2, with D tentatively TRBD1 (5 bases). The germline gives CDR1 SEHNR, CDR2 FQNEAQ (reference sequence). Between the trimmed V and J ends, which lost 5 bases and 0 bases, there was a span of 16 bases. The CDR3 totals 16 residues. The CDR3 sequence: CASSPRNIGANYGYTF. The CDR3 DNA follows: TGTGCCAGCAGCCCTCGAAATATAGGGGCTAACTATGGCTACACCTTC.

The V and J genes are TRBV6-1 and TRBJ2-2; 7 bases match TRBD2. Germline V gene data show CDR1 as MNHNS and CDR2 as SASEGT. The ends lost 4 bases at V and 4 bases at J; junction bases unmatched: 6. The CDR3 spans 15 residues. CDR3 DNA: TGTGCCAGCAGTGTTAGCGGGTCGGGCACCGGGGAGCTGTTTTTT. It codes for CASSVSGSGTGELFF.

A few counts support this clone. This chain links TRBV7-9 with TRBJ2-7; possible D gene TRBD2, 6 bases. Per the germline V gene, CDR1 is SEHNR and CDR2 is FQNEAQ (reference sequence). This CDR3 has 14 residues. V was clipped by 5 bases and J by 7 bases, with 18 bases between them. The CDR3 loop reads CASSQETPGVEQYF. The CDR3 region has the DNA TGTGCCAGCAGCCAAGAAACCCCGGGGGTGGAGCAGTACTTC.

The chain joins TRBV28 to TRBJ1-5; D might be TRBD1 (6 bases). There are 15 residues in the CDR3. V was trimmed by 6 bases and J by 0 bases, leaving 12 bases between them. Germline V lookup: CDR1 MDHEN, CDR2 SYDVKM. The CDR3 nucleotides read TGTGCCAGCAGCGGACAGCGTTTTAGCAATCAGCCCCAGCATTTT. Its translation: CASSGQRFSNQPQHF.

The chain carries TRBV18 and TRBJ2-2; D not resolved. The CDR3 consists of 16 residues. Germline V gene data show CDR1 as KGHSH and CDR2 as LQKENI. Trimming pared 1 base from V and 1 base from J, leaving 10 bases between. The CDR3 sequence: CASSPLQPQNTGELFF. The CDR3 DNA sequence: TGTGCCAGCTCACCACTACAGCCCCAGAACACCGGGGAGCTGTTTTTT.